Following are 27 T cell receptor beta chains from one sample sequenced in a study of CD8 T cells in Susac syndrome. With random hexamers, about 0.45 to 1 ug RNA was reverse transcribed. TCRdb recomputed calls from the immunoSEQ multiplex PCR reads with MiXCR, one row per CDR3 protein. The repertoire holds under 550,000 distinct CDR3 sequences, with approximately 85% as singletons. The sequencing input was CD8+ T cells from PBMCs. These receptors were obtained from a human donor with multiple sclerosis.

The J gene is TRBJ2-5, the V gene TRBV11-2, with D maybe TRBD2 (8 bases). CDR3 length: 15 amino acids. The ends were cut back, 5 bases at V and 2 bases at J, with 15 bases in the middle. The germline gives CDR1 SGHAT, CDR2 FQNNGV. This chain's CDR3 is CASSPGRGRQETQYF. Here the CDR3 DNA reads TGTGCCAGCAGCCCCGGGAGGGGGCGGCAAGAGACCCAGTACTTC.

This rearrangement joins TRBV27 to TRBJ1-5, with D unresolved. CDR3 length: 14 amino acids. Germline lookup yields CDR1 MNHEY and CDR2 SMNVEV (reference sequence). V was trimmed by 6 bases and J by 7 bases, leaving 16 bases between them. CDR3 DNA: TGTGCCAGCAGCCGAGACGGAGGGTTCCAGCCCCAGCATTTT. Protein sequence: CASSRDGGFQPQHF.

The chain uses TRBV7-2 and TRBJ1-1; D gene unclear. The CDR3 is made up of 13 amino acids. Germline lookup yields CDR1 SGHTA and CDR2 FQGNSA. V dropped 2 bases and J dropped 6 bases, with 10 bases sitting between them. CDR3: CASSLSRFAEAFF. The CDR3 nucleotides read TGTGCCAGCAGCTTATCTCGGTTCGCTGAAGCTTTCTTT.

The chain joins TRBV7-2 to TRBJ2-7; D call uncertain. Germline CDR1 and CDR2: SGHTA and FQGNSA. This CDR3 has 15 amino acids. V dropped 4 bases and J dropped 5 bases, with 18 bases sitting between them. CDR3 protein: CASSSLPLLGNEQYF. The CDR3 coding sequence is TGTGCCAGCAGCTCTTTACCCCTCCTGGGAAACGAGCAGTACTTC.

The CDR3 nucleotides read TGTGCCAGCAGTTTTCGAGGGGCTGGTGGGGCCAACGTCCTGACTTTC. Residues: CASSFRGAGGANVLTF. The chain uses TRBV28 and TRBJ2-6; D could derive from TRBD1 or TRBD2 (5 bases each). From germline, CDR1 is MDHEN and CDR2 SYDVKM. The CDR3 consists of 16 residues. V dropped 3 bases and J dropped 3 bases, with 12 bases sitting between them.

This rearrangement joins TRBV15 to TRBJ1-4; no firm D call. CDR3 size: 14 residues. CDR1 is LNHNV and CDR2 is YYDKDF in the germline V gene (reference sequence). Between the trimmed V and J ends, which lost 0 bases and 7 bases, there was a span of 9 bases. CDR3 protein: CATSREGFVEKLFF. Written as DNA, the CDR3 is TGTGCCACCAGCAGAGAAGGGTTTGTTGAAAAACTGTTTTTT. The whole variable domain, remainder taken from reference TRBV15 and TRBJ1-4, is DAMVIQNPRYQVTQFGKPVTLSCSQTLNHNVMYWYQQKSSQAPKLLFHYYDKDFNNEADTPDNFQSRRPNTSFCFLDIRSPGLGDTAMYLCATSREGFVEKLFFGSGTQLSVL.

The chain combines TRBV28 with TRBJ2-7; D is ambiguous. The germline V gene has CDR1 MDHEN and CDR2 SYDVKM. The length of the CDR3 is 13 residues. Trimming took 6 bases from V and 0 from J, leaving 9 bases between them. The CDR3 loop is CASRRQDSYEQYF. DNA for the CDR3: TGTGCCAGCAGGCGACAAGACTCCTACGAGCAGTACTTC.

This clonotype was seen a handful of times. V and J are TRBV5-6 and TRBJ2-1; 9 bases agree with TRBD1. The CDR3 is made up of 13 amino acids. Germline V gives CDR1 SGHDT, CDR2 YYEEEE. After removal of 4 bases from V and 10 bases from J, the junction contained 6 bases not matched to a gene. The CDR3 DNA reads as TGTGCCAGCAGCGGGACAGGGACAATGGAGCAGTTCTTC. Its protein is CASSGTGTMEQFF.

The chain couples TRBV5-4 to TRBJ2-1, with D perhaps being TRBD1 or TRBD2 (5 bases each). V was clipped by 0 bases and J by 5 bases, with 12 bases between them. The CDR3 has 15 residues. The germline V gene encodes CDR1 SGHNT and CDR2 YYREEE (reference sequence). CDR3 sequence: CASSLVWQGDNEQFF. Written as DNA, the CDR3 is TGTGCCAGCAGCTTGGTCTGGCAGGGAGACAATGAGCAGTTCTTC.

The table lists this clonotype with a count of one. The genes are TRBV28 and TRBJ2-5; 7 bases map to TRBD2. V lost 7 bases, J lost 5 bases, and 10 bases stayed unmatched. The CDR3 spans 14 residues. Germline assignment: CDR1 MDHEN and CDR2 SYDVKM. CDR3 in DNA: TGTGCCAGCACCCATGGGGGGGTGCGGGAGACCCAGTACTTC. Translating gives CASTHGGVRETQYF.

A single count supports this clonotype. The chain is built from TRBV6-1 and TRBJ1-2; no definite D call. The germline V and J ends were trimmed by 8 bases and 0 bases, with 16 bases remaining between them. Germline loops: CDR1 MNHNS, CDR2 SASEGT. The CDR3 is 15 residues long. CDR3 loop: CASLSPTATNYGYTF. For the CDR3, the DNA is TGTGCCAGCCTCTCCCCGACGGCAACTAACTATGGCTACACCTTC.

Written as DNA, the CDR3 is TGCGCCAGCAGTGAGTCGGACAGGGAAGACTCCTACGAGCAGTACTTC. Encoded protein: CASSESDREDSYEQYF. The J gene is TRBJ2-7, the V gene TRBV10-1, with 8 bases aligning to TRBD1. With 0 bases clipped from V and 0 bases from J, the junction kept 4 bases outside the gene matches. CDR3 length equals 16 residues. The germline gives CDR1 WNHNN, CDR2 SYGVQD (reference sequence).

The CDR3 region is CASSYFRGSNQPQHF. Here the CDR3 DNA reads TGTGCCAGCAGTTACTTCAGGGGTAGCAATCAGCCCCAGCATTTT. The rearrangement joins TRBV6-2 or TRBV6-3 to TRBJ1-5; tentatively, D is TRBD1 (6 bases). This CDR3 has 15 amino acids. Germline values: CDR1 MNHEY, CDR2 SVGEGT. V lost 1 base and J lost 0, with 7 bases in between.

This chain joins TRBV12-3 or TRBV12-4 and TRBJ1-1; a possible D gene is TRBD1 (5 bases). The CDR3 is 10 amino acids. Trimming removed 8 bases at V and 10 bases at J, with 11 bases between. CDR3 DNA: TGTGCCAGCGGACGGGACGCAGCTTTCTTT. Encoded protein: CASGRDAAFF.

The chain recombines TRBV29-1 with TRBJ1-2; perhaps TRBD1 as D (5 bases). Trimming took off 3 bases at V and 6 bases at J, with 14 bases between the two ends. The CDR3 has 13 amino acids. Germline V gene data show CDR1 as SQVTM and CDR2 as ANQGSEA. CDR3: CSVDSDRGDGYTF. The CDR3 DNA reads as TGCAGCGTTGATAGCGACAGAGGGGATGGCTACACCTTC.

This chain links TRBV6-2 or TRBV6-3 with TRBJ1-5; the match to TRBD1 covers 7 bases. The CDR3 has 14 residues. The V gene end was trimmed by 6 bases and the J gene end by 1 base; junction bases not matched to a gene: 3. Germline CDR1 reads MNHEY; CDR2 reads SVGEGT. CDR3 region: CASSYRGSNQPQHF. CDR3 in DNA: TGTGCCAGCAGCTACAGGGGAAGCAATCAGCCCCAGCATTTT.

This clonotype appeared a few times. As DNA, the CDR3 is TGTGCCAGCAGCTCCGTCGGCAGGTCGTACGAGCAGTACTTC. Protein sequence: CASSSVGRSYEQYF. This rearrangement joins TRBV11-2 to TRBJ2-7; D uncertain. Germline-derived CDR1 and CDR2 are SGHAT and FQNNGV. There are 14 residues in the CDR3. V lost 4 bases and J lost 4, with 14 bases in between.

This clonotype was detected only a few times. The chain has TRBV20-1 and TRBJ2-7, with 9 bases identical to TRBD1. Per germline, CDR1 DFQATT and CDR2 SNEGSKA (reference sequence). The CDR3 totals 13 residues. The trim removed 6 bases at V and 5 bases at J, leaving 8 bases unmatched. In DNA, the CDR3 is TGCAGTGCCCTCGGGACAGGGAGTCACGAGCAGTACTTC. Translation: CSALGTGSHEQYF.

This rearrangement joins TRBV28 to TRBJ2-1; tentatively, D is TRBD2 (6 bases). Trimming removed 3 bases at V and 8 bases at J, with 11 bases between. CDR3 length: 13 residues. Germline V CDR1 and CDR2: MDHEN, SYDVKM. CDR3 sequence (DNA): TGTGCCAGCAGTTTCTTGTGGGGGGATGAGCAGTTCTTC. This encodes CASSFLWGDEQFF.

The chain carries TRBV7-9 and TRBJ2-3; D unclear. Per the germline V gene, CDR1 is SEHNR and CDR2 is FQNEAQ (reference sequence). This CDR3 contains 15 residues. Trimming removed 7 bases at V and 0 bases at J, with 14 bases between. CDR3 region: CASNRENPSTDTQYF. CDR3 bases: TGTGCCAGCAATCGAGAAAACCCTAGCACAGATACGCAGTATTTT.

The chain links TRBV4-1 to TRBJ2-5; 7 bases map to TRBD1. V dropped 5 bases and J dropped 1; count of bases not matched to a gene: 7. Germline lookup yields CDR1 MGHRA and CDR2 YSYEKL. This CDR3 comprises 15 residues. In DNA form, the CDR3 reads TGCGCCAGCAGCGGGAATCCAGGGGGCCAAGAGACCCAGTACTTC. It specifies CASSGNPGGQETQYF.

The CDR3 bases are TGTGCCTGGGTACAGGGGTACACTGAAGCTTTCTTT. This codes for CAWVQGYTEAFF. This chain joins TRBV30 and TRBJ1-1; TRBD1 aligns across 7 bases. CDR1 is GTSNPN, CDR2 SVGIG, per germline (reference sequence). The junction had 3 bases not matched to a gene; V was cut back by 5 bases and J by 3 bases. The CDR3 has 12 residues.

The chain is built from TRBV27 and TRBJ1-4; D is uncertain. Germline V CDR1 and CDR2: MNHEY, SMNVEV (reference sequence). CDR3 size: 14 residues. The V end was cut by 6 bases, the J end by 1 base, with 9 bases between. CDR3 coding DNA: TGTGCCAGCAGCCCCGGGAAAACTAATGAAAAACTGTTTTTT. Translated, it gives CASSPGKTNEKLFF.

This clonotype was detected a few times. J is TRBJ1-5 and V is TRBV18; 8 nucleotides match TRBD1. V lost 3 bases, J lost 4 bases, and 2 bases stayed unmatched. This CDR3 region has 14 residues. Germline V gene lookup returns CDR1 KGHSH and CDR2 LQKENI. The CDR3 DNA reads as TGTGCCAGCTCACCGAGGACAGGGAATCAGCCCCAGCATTTT. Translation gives CASSPRTGNQPQHF. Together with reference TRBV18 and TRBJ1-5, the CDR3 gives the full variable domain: NAGVMQNPRHLVRRRGQEARLRCSPMKGHSHVYWYRQLPEEGLKFMVYLQKENIIDESGMPKERFSAEFPKEGPSILRIQQVVRGDSAAYFCASSPRTGNQPQHFGDGTRLSIL.

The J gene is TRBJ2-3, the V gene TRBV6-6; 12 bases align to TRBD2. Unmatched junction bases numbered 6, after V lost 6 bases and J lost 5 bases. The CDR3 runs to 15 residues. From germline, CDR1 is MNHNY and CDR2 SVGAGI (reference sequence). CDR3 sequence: CASSTGTSGLDTQYF. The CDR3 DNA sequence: TGTGCCAGCAGCACCGGGACTAGCGGGTTAGATACGCAGTATTTT.

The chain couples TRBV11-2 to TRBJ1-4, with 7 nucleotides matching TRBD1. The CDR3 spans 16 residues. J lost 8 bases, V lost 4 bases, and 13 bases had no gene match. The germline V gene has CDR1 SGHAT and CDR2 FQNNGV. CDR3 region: CASSSHRQGLTEKLFF. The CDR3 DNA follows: TGTGCCAGCAGCTCCCATCGACAGGGTTTGACGGAAAAACTGTTTTTT.

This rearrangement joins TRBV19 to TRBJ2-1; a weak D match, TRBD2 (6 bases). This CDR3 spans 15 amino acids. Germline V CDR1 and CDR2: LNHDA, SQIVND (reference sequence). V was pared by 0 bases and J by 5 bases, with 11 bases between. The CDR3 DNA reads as TGTGCCAGTAGTATAGATACTGGCGGGAACAATGAGCAGTTCTTC. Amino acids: CASSIDTGGNNEQFF.